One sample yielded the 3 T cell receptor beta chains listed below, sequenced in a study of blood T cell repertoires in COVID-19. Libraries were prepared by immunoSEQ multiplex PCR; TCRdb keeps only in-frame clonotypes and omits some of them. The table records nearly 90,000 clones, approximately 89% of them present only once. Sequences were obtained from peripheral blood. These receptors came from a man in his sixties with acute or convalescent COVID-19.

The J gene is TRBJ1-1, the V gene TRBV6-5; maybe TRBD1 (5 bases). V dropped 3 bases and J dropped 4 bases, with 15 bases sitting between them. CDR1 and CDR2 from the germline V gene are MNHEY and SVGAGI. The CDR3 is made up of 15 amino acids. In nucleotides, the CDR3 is TGTGCCAGCAGTTATTTTGGGGCGGCGAGCACTGAAGCTTTCTTT. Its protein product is CASSYFGAASTEAFF.

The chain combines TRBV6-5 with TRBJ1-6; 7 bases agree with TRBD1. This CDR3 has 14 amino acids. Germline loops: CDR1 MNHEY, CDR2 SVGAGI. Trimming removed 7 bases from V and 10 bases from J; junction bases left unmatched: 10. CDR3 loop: CASIRDSRDSPLHF. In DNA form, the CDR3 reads TGTGCCAGCATAAGGGACAGCAGGGACTCACCCCTCCACTTT.

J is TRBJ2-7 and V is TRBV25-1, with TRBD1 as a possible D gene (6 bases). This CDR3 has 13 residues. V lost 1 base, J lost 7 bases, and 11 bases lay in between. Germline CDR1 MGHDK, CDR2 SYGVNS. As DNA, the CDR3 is TGTGCCAGCAGTGAATGGGCAGGGGTAGAGCAGTACTTC. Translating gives CASSEWAGVEQYF.